A selection of T cell receptor beta chains follows, all from one sample in a study of T cell repertoires in cytomegalovirus infection. No antigens are known for them. TCRdb fed the reads into MiXCR, producing one record per CDR3 protein. The sample lists roughly 27,000 distinct CDR3 sequences, about 20% seen once, with approximately 78% in the top ten. Specimen: CD8+ T cells from cultured PBMCs, collected from culture after CMV antigen stimulation. These receptors came from a human donor in good health (CMV status not recorded). Some clones in this sample may be carry-over from other donors' samples. The CDR3 runs from the conserved cysteine through the conserved F or W.

v_gene: TRBV4-1
CDR3aa: CASSQDGQRNEKLFF

v_gene: TRBV12-5
CDR3aa: CASTGLQNTEAFF

v_gene: TRBV2
CDR3aa: CASISIPGDTQYF

v_gene: TRBV6-5
CDR3aa: CASSYYQPGTGGSYEQYF

v_gene: TRBV20-1
CDR3aa: CSAREGRDTGELFF

v_gene: TRBV29-1
CDR3aa: CSGRRRNTEAFF

v_gene: TRBV12-3/TRBV12-4
CDR3aa: CASSFWQGAGQPQHF

v_gene: TRBV7-9
CDR3aa: CASSLPRTRSTTDTQYF

v_gene: TRBV7-2
CDR3aa: CASSFVAGGIHEQYF

v_gene: TRBV7-3
CDR3aa: CASSLTGASYYEQYF

v_gene: TRBV7-2
CDR3aa: CASSLELAGGLQETQYF

v_gene: TRBV7-9
CDR3aa: CASSFRGTAEQYF

v_gene: TRBV2
CDR3aa: CASSDSYSNQPQHF

v_gene: TRBV6-2/TRBV6-3
CDR3aa: CASSYTGNTGELFF

v_gene: TRBV19
CDR3aa: CARLDPWEWRGGCADTQYF

v_gene: TRBV6-6
CDR3aa: CASSIGLAGVPETQYF

v_gene: TRBV7-2
CDR3aa: CASSPAHRGDEQFF